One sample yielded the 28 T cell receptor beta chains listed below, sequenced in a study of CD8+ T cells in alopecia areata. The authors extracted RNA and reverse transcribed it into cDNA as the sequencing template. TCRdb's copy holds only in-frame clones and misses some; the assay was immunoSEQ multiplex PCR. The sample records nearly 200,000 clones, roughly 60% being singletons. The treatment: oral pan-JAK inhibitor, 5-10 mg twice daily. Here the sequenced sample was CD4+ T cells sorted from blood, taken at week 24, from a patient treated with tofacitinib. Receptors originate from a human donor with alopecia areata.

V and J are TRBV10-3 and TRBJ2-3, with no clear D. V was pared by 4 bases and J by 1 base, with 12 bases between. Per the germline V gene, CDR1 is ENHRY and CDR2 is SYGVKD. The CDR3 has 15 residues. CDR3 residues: CAISGQSTGTDTQYF. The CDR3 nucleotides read TGTGCCATCAGTGGGCAATCCACCGGCACAGATACGCAGTATTTT.

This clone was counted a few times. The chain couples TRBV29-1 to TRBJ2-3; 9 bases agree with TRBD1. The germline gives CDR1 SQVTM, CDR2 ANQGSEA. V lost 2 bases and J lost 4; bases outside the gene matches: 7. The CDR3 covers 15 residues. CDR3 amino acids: CSVETGQGISDTQYF. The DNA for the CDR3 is TGCAGCGTTGAAACGGGACAGGGTATATCAGATACGCAGTATTTT.

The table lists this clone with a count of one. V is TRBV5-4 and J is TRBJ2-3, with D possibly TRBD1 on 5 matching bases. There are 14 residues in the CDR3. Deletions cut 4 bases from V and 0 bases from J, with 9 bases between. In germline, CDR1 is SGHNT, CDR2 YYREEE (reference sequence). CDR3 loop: CASSPRQSTDTQYF. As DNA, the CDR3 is TGTGCCAGCAGCCCCCGACAGAGCACAGATACGCAGTATTTT.

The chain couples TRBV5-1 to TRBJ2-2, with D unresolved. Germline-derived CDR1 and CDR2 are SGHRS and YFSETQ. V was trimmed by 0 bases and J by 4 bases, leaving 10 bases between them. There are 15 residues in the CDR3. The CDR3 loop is CASSLVVGPTGELFF. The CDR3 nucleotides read TGCGCCAGCAGCTTGGTTGTTGGACCCACCGGGGAGCTGTTTTTT.

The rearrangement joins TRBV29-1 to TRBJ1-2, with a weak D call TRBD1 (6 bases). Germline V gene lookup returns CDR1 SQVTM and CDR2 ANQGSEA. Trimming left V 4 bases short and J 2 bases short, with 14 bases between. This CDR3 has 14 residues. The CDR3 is CSVAQGLGNYGYTF. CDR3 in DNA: TGCAGCGTTGCCCAGGGGTTGGGGAACTATGGCTACACCTTC.

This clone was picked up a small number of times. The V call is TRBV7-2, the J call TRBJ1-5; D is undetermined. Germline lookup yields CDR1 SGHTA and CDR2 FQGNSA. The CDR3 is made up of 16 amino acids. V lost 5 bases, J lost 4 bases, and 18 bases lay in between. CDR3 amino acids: CASSPRPHRTNQPQHF. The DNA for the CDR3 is TGTGCCAGCAGCCCAAGGCCACACCGAACAAATCAGCCCCAGCATTTT.

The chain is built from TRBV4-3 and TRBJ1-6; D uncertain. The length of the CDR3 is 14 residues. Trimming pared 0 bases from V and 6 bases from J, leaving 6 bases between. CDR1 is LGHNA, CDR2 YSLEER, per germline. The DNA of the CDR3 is TGCGCCAGCAGCCAAGAGTCGGGTAATTCACCCCTCCACTTT. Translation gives CASSQESGNSPLHF.

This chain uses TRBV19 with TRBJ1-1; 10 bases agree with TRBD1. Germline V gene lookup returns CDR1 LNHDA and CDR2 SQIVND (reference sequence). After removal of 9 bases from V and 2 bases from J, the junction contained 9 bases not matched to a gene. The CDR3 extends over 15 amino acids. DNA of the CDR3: TGTGCCAGCTACCCCGGGACAGGGGACAACACTGAAGCTTTCTTT. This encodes CASYPGTGDNTEAFF.

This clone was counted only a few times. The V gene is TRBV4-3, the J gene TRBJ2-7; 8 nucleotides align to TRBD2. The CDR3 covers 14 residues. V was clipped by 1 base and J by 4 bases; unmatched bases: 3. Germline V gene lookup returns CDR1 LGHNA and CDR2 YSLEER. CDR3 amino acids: CASSQGSSGYEQYF. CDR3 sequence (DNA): TGCGCCAGCAGCCAAGGTTCTAGCGGGTACGAGCAGTACTTC.

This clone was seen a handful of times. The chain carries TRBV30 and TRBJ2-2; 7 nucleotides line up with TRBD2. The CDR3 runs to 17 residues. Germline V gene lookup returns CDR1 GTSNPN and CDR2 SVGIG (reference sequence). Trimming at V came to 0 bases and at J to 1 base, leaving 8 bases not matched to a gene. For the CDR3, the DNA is TGTGCCTGGAGTGTAAGGTGGAGCGGGATGAACACCGGGGAGCTGTTTTTT. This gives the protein CAWSVRWSGMNTGELFF.

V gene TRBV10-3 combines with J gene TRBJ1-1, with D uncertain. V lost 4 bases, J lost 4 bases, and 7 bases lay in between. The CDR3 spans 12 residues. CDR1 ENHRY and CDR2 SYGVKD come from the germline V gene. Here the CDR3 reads CAISAPSTEAFF. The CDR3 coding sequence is TGTGCCATCAGTGCGCCAAGCACTGAAGCTTTCTTT.

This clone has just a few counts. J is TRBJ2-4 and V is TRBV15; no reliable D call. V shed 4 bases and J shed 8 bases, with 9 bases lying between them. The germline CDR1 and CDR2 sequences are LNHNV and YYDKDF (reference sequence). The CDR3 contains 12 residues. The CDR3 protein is CATSNDPDIQYF. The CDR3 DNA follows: TGTGCCACCAGCAACGATCCGGACATTCAGTACTTC.

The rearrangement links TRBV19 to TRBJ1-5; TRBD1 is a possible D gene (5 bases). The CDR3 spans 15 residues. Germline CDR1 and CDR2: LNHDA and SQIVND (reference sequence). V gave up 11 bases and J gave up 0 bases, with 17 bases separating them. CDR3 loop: CAASGAPVSNQPQHF. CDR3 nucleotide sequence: TGTGCCGCCTCTGGGGCCCCGGTTAGCAATCAGCCCCAGCATTTT. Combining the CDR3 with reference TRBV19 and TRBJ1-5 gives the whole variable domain DGGITQSPKYLFRKEGQNVTLSCEQNLNHDAMYWYRQDPGQGLRLIYYSQIVNDFQKGDIAEGYSVSREKKESFPLTVTSAQKNPTAFYLCAASGAPVSNQPQHFGDGTRLSIL.

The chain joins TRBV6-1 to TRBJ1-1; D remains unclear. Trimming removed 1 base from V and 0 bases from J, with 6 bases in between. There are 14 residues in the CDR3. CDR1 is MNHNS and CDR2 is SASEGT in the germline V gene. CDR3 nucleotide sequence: TGTGCCAGCAGTGAAGAGGTTTTGAACACTGAAGCTTTCTTT. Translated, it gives CASSEEVLNTEAFF.

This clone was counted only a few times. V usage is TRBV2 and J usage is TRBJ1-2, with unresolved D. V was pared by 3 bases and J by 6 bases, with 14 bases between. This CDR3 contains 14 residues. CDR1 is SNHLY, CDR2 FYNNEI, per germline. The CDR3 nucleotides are TGTGCCAGCAGTGACGGTTCAACCGGGGATGGCTACACCTTC. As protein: CASSDGSTGDGYTF.

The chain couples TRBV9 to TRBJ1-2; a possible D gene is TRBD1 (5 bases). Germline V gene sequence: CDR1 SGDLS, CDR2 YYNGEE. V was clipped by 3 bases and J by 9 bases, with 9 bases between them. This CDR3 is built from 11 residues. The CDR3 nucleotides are TGTGCCAGCAGCGACCGGGGCCGCTACACCTTC. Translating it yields CASSDRGRYTF.

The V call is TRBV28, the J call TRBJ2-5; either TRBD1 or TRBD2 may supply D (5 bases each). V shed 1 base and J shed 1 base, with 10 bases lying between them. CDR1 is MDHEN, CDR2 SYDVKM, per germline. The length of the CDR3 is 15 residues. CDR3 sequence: CASSLSLDSQETQYF. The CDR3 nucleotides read TGTGCCAGCAGTTTATCACTAGACAGCCAAGAGACCCAGTACTTC.

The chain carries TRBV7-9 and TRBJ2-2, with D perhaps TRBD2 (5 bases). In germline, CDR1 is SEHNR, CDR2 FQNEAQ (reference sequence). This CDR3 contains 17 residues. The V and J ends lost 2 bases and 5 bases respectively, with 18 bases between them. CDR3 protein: CASSLIGSSRGTGELFF. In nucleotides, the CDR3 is TGTGCCAGCAGCTTAATTGGGTCGTCTCGAGGGACCGGGGAGCTGTTTTTT.

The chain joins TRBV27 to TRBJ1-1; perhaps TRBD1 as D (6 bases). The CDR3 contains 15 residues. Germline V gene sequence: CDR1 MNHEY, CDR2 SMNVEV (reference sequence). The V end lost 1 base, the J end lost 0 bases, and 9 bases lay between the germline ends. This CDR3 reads CASSLLDRMNTEAFF. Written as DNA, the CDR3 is TGTGCCAGCAGTTTATTGGACAGAATGAACACTGAAGCTTTCTTT.

The CDR3, as DNA: TGTGCCAGCAGCTTAGCGGAGAGCGTCCCGACCTACGAGCAGTACTTC. It translates to CASSLAESVPTYEQYF. The chain recombines TRBV7-6 with TRBJ2-7; no definite D call. This CDR3 has 16 amino acids. Trimming pared 0 bases from V and 2 bases from J, leaving 14 bases between. Per germline, CDR1 SGHVS and CDR2 FNYEAQ. Filled out from reference TRBV7-6 and TRBJ2-7, the complete variable domain reads GAGVSQSPRYKVTKRGQDVALRCDPISGHVSLYWYRQALGQGPEFLTYFNYEAQQDKSGLPNDRFSAERPEGSISTLTIQRTEQRDSAMYRCASSLAESVPTYEQYFGPGTRLTVT.

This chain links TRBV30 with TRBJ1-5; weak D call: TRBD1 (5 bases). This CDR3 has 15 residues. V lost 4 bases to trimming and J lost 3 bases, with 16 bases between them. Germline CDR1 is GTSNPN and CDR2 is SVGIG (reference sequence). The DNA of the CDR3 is TGTGCCTGGAAGAAGGGCGGGGGTGACAATCAGCCCCAGCATTTT. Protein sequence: CAWKKGGGDNQPQHF.

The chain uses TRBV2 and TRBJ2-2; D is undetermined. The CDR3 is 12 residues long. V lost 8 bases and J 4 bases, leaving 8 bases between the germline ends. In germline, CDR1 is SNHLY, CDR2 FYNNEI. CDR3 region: CASGMITGELFF. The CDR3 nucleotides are TGTGCCAGCGGAATGATCACCGGGGAGCTGTTTTTT. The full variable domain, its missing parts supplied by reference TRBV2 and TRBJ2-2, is EPEVTQTPSHQVTQMGQEVILRCVPISNHLYFYWYRQILGQKVEFLVSFYNNEISEKSEIFDDQFSVERPDGSNFTLKIRSTKLEDSAMYFCASGMITGELFFGEGSRLTVL.

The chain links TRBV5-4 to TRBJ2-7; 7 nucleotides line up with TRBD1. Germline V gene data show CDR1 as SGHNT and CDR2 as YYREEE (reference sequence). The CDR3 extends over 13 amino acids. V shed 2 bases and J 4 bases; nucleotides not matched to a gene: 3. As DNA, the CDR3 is TGTGCCAGCAGCTTAGACAGGGCTTACGAGCAGTACTTC. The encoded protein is CASSLDRAYEQYF. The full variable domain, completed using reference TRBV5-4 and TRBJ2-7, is ETGVTQSPTHLIKTRGQQVTLRCSSQSGHNTVSWYQQALGQGPQFIFQYYREEENGRGNFPPRFSGLQFPNYSSELNVNALELDDSALYLCASSLDRAYEQYFGPGTRLTVT.

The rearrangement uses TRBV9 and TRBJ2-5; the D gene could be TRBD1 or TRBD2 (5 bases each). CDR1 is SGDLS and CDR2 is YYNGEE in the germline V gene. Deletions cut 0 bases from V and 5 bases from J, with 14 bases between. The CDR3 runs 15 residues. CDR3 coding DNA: TGTGCCAGCAGCGTAGATACGGGGCGCGGGGAGACCCAGTACTTC. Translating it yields CASSVDTGRGETQYF.

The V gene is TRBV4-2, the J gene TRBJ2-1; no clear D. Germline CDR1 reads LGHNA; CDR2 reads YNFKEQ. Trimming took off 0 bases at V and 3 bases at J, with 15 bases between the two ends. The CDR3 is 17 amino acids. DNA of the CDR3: TGTGCCAGCAGCCAAGAAGGTCATGGCGGTAGCTACAATGAGCAGTTCTTC. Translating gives CASSQEGHGGSYNEQFF.

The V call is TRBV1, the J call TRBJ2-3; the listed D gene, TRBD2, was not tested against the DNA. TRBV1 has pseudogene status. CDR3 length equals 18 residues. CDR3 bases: TGCACCAGCAGCCAAGCCGAGACTAGCGGGGGTAGCACAGATACGCAGTATTTT. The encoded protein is CTSSQAETSGGSTDTQYF.

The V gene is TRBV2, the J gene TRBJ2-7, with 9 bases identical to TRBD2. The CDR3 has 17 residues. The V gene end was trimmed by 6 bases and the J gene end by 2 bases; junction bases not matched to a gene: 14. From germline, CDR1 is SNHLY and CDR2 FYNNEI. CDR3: CASSATSRTSAAYEQYF. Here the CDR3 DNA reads TGTGCCAGCAGCGCGACATCCCGGACTAGCGCGGCCTACGAGCAGTACTTC.

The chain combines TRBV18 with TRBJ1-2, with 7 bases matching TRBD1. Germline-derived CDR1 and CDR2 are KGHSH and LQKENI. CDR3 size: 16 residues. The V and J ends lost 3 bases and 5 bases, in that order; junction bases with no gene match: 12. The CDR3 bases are TGTGCCAGCTCACCTTACACAGGGGCCGAAGATTATGGCTACACCTTC. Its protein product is CASSPYTGAEDYGYTF.